These 15 T cell receptor beta chains were sequenced from one sample in a study of T cell responses to AZD1222 COVID-19 vaccine. Profiling relied on immunoSEQ multiplex PCR, and the TCRdb table lists in-frame clones only, not all of them. This repertoire shows about 140,000 clones, 70% to 90% found once; its top ten account for 5.5% to 6.5%. The material sequenced was peripheral blood, taken on day 0 of AZD1222 vaccination. Receptor source: an adult in good health.

The genes are TRBV5-4 and TRBJ2-7; D unclear. V was clipped by 7 bases and J by 7 bases, with 21 bases between them. Germline V lookup: CDR1 SGHNT, CDR2 YYREEE (reference sequence). This CDR3 has 14 amino acids. CDR3 amino acids: CASRPADPLGEQYF. The CDR3 DNA reads as TGTGCCAGCCGCCCCGCGGATCCCCTAGGAGAGCAGTACTTC. Based on the CDR3 plus reference TRBV5-4 and TRBJ2-7, the full variable domain is ETGVTQSPTHLIKTRGQQVTLRCSSQSGHNTVSWYQQALGQGPQFIFQYYREEENGRGNFPPRFSGLQFPNYSSELNVNALELDDSALYLCASRPADPLGEQYFGPGTRLTVT.

The chain joins TRBV11-2 to TRBJ1-1, with TRBD1 as a possible D gene (6 bases). The V gene lost 5 bases and the J gene lost 3 bases, with 13 bases spanning the gap. Germline V CDR1 and CDR2: SGHAT, FQNNGV. CDR3 size: 14 residues. In DNA, the CDR3 is TGTGCCAGCAGCCGAGGGGGGTTGTACACTGAAGCTTTCTTT. This gives the protein CASSRGGLYTEAFF.

The chain combines TRBV28 with TRBJ2-7, with 7 nucleotides matching TRBD1. CDR1 is MDHEN and CDR2 is SYDVKM in the germline V gene. V dropped 3 bases and J dropped 6; count of bases not matched to a gene: 8. CDR3 length: 14 residues. CDR3 in amino acids: CASSFSTGSREQYF. The CDR3 DNA is TGTGCCAGCAGTTTCTCGACAGGGAGTCGCGAGCAGTACTTC.

The CDR3 DNA follows: TGTGCCAGCCGTTTACTTAGGGGGGGAGGCACAGATACGCAGTATTTT. Protein product: CASRLLRGGGTDTQYF. The chain couples TRBV7-9 to TRBJ2-3; D is perhaps TRBD2 (7 bases). Germline V gene sequence: CDR1 SEHNR, CDR2 FQNEAQ (reference sequence). Trimming shortened V by 8 bases and J by 1 base, and 19 bases separated the two germline ends. This CDR3 contains 16 residues.

V gene TRBV11-2 combines with J gene TRBJ1-2; no definite D call. The CDR3 has 18 amino acids. Deletions cut 4 bases from V and 0 bases from J, with 21 bases between. The V gene's germline CDR1 is SGHAT and CDR2 FQNNGV. The CDR3 protein is CASSSPRRRAEPNYGYTF. CDR3 sequence (DNA): TGTGCCAGCAGCTCACCTCGGCGGAGGGCAGAACCTAACTATGGCTACACCTTC.

V and J are TRBV4-1 and TRBJ1-2, with D maybe TRBD1 (5 bases). The CDR3 spans 16 residues. In germline, CDR1 is MGHRA, CDR2 YSYEKL. Trimming removed 0 bases from V and 5 bases from J, with 16 bases in between. CDR3 loop: CASSQDEGEGIYGYTF. The CDR3 DNA is TGCGCCAGCAGCCAAGATGAGGGCGAGGGGATATATGGCTACACCTTC.

The rearrangement joins TRBV6-2 or TRBV6-3 to TRBJ2-7; tentatively, D is TRBD1 (5 bases). The CDR3 runs 13 residues. V lost 2 bases to trimming and J lost 10 bases, with 15 bases between them. CDR1 is MNHEY and CDR2 is SVGEGT in the germline V gene. This CDR3 reads CASSYPGFSPQYF. The CDR3 nucleotides are TGTGCCAGCAGTTACCCAGGGTTCTCCCCACAGTACTTC.

The gene calls are TRBV19 and TRBJ2-7, with a tentative D call TRBD2 (6 bases). V lost 5 bases and J 3 bases, leaving 17 bases between the germline ends. Germline CDR1 LNHDA, CDR2 SQIVND (reference sequence). The CDR3 is made up of 15 amino acids. CDR3 nucleotides: TGTGCCAGTAGTTGGGCGGCGGGACCGAACTACGAGCAGTACTTC. It encodes CASSWAAGPNYEQYF.

The rearrangement links TRBV5-1 to TRBJ2-3; 8 bases are shared with TRBD2. In germline, CDR1 is SGHRS, CDR2 YFSETQ. This CDR3 comprises 17 residues. J was trimmed by 2 bases and V by 4 bases; bases with no gene match: 12. CDR3 amino acids: CASSNRKREGLTDTQYF. The CDR3 nucleotides are TGCGCCAGCAGCAATCGGAAACGGGAGGGCCTCACAGATACGCAGTATTTT.

This chain links TRBV6-2 or TRBV6-3 with TRBJ2-3; possibly TRBD1 for D (6 bases). Trimming removed 2 bases from V and 1 base from J, with 13 bases in between. The germline CDR1 and CDR2 sequences are MNHEY and SVGEGT. This CDR3 region has 16 residues. CDR3 DNA sequence: TGTGCCAGCAGTTACCCGGTCGGACAGCGCACAGATACGCAGTATTTT. Residues: CASSYPVGQRTDTQYF.

The rearrangement joins TRBV7-2 to TRBJ1-5; D may be TRBD1 (5 bases). The CDR3 contains 14 residues. Germline V lookup: CDR1 SGHTA, CDR2 FQGNSA. Trimming pared 2 bases from V and 11 bases from J, leaving 16 bases between. CDR3 sequence: CASSLTEGVAAQHF. In DNA form, the CDR3 reads TGTGCCAGCAGCTTAACAGAAGGGGTAGCGGCCCAGCATTTT.

This sequence joins TRBV7-2 and TRBJ2-5; 12 positions match TRBD2. The CDR3 is made up of 15 amino acids. CDR1 and CDR2 (germline): SGHTA, FQGNSA. With V trimmed by 6 bases and J by 5 bases, 7 bases remained unmatched. CDR3 amino acids: CASSLTSGSYETQYF. In DNA form, the CDR3 reads TGTGCCAGCAGTTTGACTAGCGGGAGCTATGAGACCCAGTACTTC. The full variable domain, rest sourced from reference TRBV7-2 and TRBJ2-5, is GAGVSQSPSNKVTEKGKDVELRCDPISGHTALYWYRQSLGQGLEFLIYFQGNSAPDKSGLPSDRFSAERTGGSVSTLTIQRTQQEDSAVYLCASSLTSGSYETQYFGPGTRLLVL.

CDR3 in DNA: TGTGCCAGCTCACCATCGGGCTACAGTGAAGCTTTCTTT. Amino acid sequence: CASSPSGYSEAFF. V and J are TRBV18 and TRBJ1-1; D unresolved. The germline V and J ends were trimmed by 2 bases and 7 bases, with 11 bases remaining between them. The CDR3 spans 13 residues. Per the germline V gene, CDR1 is KGHSH and CDR2 is LQKENI.

The chain couples TRBV12-3 or TRBV12-4 to TRBJ2-1; no firm D call. The CDR3 has 11 residues. V was cut by 5 bases and J by 4 bases, with 3 bases left in between. CDR3 sequence: CASSQYNEQFF. CDR3 bases: TGTGCCAGCAGTCAATACAATGAGCAGTTCTTC.

This clone was counted a few times. The chain has TRBV9 and TRBJ1-1; TRBD1 agrees at 7 bases. Trimming cost V 3 bases and J 1 base; bases outside gene matches: 6. Germline V gene sequence: CDR1 SGDLS, CDR2 YYNGEE. The CDR3 runs to 15 residues. Written as DNA, the CDR3 is TGTGCCAGCAGCGCCGGGACAGCAAAGAACACTGAAGCTTTCTTT. As protein: CASSAGTAKNTEAFF.